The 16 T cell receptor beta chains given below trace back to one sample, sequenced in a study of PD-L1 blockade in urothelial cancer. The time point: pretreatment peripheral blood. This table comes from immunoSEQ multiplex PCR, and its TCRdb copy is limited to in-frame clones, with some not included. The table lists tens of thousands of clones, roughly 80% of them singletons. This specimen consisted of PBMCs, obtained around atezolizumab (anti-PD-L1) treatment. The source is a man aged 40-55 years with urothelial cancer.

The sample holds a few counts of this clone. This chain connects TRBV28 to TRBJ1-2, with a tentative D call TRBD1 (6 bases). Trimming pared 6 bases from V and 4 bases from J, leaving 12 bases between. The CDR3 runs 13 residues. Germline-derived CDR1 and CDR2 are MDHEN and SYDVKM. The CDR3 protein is CASRWGTPYGYTF. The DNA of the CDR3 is TGTGCCAGCAGATGGGGGACACCCTATGGCTACACCTTC.

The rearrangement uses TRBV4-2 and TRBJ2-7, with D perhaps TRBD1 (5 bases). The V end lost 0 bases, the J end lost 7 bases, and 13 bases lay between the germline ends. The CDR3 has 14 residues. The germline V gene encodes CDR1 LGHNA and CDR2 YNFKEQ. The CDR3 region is CASSQDRGPGEQYF. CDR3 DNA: TGTGCCAGCAGCCAAGATCGAGGCCCAGGGGAGCAGTACTTC.

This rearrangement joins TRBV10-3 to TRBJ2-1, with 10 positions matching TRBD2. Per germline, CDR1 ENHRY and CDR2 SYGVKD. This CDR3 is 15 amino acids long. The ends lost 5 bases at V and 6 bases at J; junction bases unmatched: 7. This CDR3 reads CAISPSGRALNEQFF. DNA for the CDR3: TGTGCCATCAGTCCAAGCGGGAGGGCCCTCAATGAGCAGTTCTTC.

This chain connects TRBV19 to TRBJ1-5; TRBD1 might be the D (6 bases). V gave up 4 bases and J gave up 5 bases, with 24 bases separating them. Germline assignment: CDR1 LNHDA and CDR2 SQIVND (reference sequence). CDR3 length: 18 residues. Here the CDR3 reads CASSSPHSASGADQPQHF. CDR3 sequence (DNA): TGTGCCAGTAGTAGTCCCCACTCCGCCTCAGGGGCTGATCAGCCCCAGCATTTT.

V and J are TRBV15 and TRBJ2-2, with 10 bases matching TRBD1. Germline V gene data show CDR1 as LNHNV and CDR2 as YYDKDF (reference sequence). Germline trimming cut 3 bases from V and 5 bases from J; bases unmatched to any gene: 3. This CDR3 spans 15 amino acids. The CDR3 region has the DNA TGTGCCACCAGCAGGGACAGGGGGAGGACCGGGGAGCTGTTTTTT. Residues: CATSRDRGRTGELFF.

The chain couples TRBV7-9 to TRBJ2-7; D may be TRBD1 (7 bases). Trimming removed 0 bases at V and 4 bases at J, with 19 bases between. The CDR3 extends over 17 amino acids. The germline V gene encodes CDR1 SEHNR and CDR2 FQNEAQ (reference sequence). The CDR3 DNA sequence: TGTGCCAGCAGCTTAGCCTCCGGAGACAGGGAGGTGTACGAGCAGTACTTC. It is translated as CASSLASGDREVYEQYF.

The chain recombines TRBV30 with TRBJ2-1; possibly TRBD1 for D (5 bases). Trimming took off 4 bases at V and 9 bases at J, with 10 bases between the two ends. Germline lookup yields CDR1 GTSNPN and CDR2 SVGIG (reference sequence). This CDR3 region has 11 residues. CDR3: CAWTRGIEQFF. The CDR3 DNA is TGTGCCTGGACTAGGGGAATTGAGCAGTTCTTC.

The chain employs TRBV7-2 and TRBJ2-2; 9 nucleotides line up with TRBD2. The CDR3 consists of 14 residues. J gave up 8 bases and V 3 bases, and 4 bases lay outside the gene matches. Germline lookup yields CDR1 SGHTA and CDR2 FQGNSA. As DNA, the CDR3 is TGTGCCAGCAGCTTGGCGGGAGGGCGGGGGGAGCTGTTTTTT. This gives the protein CASSLAGGRGELFF.

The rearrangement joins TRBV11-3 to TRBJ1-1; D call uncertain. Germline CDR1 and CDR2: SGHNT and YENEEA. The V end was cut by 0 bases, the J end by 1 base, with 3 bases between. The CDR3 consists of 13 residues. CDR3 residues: CASSLEQNTEAFF. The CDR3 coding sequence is TGTGCCAGCAGCTTAGAACAGAACACTGAAGCTTTCTTT.

Here the CDR3 reads CASRLRGSATEAFF. The CDR3 region has the DNA TGTGCCTCACGACTTAGGGGCTCGGCCACTGAAGCTTTCTTT. The J gene is TRBJ1-1, the V gene TRBV30, with D perhaps TRBD1 (5 bases). The length of the CDR3 is 14 residues. Germline-derived CDR1 and CDR2 are GTSNPN and SVGIG (reference sequence). The ends were cut back, 7 bases at V and 4 bases at J, with 19 bases in the middle.

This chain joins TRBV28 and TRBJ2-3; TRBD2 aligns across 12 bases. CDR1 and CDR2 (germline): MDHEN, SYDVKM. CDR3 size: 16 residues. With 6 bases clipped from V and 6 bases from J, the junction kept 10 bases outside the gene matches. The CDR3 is CASRKGLAGPWDTQYF. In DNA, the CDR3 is TGTGCCAGCAGAAAAGGACTAGCGGGACCTTGGGATACGCAGTATTTT.

This chain's CDR3 is CASSTGSEQYF. Written as DNA, the CDR3 is TGTGCCAGCAGTACAGGGAGCGAGCAGTACTTC. V usage is TRBV6-6 and J usage is TRBJ2-7; maybe TRBD1 (6 bases). The CDR3 totals 11 residues. The V and J ends lost 5 bases and 6 bases respectively, with 8 bases between them. Looked up from germline, CDR1 is MNHNY and CDR2 is SVGAGI (reference sequence).

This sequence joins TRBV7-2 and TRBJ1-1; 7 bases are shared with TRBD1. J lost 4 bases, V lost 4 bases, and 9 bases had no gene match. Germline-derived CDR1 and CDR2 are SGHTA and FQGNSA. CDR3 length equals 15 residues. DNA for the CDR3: TGTGCCAGCAGCTCGCAGACAGGGACCTTCACTGAAGCTTTCTTT. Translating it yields CASSSQTGTFTEAFF.

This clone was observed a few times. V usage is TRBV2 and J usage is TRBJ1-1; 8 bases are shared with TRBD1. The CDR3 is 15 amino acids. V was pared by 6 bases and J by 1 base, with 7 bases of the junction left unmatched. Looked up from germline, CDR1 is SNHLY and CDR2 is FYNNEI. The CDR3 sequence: CASSYRGNANTEAFF. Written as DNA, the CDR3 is TGTGCCAGCAGCTACAGGGGGAATGCGAACACTGAAGCTTTCTTT. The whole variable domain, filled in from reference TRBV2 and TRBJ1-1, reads EPEVTQTPSHQVTQMGQEVILRCVPISNHLYFYWYRQILGQKVEFLVSFYNNEISEKSEIFDDQFSVERPDGSNFTLKIRSTKLEDSAMYFCASSYRGNANTEAFFGQGTRLTVV.

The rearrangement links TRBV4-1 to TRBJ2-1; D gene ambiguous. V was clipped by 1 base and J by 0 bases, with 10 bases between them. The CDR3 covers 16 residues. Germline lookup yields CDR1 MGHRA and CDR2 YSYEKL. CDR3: CASSQGAPSSYNEQFF. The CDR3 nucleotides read TGCGCCAGCAGCCAAGGGGCCCCAAGCTCCTACAATGAGCAGTTCTTC.

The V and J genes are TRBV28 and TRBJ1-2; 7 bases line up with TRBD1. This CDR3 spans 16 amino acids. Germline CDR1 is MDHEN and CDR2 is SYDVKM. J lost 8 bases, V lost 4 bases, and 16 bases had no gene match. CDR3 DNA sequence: TGTGCCAGCAGTTCGCCTTACAGGGGCGCCTCTGAGGGCTACACCTTC. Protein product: CASSSPYRGASEGYTF.